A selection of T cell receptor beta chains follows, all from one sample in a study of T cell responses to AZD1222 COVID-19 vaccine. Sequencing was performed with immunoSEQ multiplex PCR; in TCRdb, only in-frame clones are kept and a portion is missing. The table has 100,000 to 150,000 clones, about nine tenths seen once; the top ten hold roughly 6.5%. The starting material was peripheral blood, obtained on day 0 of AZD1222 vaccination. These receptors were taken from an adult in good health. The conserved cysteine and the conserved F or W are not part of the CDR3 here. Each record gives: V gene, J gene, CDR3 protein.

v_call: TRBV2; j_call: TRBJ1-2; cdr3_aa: ASRGDLAYGYT
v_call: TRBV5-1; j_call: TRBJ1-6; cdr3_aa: ASSPAGTENSPLH
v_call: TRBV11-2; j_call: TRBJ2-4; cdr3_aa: ASSLDSDLMAY
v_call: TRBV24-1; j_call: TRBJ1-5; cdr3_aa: ATSDFDRKVTQH
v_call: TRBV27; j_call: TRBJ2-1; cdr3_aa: ASRTSAPHNEQF
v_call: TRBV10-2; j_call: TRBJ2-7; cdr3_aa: ASSESTGGGEQY
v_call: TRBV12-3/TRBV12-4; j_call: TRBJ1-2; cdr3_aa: ASSKGRVGT
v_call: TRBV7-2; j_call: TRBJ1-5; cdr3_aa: ASSSYDQPQH
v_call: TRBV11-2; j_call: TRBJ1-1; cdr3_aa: ASSAPPELEAF
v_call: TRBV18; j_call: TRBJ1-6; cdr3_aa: ASSRGVIGSPLH
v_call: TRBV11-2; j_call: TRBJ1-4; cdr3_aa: ASSLVGRESEKLF
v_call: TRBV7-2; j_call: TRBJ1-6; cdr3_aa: ASRPRQGYNSPLH
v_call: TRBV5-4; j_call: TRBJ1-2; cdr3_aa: ASRPGTEVWYGYT
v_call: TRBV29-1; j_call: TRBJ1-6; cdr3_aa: SVSIQGEIGSPLH
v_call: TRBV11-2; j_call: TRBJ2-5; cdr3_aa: ASSLGFARTQY
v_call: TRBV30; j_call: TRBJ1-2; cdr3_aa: AYWGQAGGYT
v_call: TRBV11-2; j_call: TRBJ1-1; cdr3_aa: AIRTGTEAF
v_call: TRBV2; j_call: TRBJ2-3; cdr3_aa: ASSVWWLSDTQY
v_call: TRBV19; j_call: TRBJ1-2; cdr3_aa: ASSIQSSYRYT
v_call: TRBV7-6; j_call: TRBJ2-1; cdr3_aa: ASSDRQGRTYNEQF
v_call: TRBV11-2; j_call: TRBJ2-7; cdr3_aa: ASSLVGSEDEQY
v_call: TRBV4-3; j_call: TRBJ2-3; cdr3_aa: ASSQEWPSTDTQY
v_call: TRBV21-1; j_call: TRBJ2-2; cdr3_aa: ASSKTASDRNTGELF
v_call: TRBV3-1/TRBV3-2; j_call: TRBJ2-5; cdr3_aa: ASSQEMAGGRATQY
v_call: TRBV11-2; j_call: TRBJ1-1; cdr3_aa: ASSYRENTEAF
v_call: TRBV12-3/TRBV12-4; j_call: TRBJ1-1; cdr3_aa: ASSLGVGTEAF
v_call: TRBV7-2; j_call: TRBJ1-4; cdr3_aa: ASSLEGGREKLF
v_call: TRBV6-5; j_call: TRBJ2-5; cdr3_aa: ASRPDRAFPETQY
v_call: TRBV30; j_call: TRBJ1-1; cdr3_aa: AWIWITEAF
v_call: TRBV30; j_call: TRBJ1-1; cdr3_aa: AWSVAGGTEAF